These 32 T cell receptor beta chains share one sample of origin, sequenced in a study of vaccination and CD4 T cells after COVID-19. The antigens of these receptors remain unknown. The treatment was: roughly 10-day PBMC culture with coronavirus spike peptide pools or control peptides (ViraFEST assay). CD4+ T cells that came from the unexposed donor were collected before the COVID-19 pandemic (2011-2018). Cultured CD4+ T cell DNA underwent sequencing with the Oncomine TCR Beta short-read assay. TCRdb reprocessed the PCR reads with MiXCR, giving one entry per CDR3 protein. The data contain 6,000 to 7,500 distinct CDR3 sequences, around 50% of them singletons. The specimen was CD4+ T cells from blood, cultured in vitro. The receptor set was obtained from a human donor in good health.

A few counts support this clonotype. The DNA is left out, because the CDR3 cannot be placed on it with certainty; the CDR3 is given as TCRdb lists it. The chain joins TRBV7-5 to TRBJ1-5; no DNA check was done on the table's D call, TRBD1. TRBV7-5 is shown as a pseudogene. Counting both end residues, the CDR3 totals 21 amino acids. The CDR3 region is CISVSEASSRCGTGPNQPQHF.

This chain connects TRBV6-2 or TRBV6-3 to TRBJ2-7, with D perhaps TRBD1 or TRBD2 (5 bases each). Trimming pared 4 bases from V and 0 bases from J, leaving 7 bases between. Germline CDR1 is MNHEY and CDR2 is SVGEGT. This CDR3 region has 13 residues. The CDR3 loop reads CASSWGTSYEQYF. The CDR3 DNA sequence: TGTGCCAGCAGTTGGGGGACCTCCTACGAGCAGTACTTC.

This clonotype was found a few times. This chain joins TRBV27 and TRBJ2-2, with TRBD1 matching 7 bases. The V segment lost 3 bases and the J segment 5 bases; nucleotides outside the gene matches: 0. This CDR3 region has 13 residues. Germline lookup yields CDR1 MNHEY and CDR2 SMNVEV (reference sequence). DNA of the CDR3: TGTGCCAGCAGTTTGACAGGGACCGGGGAGCTGTTTTTT. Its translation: CASSLTGTGELFF.

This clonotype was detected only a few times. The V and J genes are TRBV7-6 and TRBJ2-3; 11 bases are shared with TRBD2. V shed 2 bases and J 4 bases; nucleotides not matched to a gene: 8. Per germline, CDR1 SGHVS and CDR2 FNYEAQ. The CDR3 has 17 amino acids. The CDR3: CASSLLAGGLEPDTQYF. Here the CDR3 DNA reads TGTGCCAGCAGCTTACTAGCGGGGGGCCTCGAACCAGATACGCAGTATTTT. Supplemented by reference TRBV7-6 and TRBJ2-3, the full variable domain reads GAGVSQSPRYKVTKRGQDVALRCDPISGHVSLYWYRQALGQGPEFLTYFNYEAQQDKSGLPNDRFSAERPEGSISTLTIQRTEQRDSAMYRCASSLLAGGLEPDTQYFGPGTRLTVL.

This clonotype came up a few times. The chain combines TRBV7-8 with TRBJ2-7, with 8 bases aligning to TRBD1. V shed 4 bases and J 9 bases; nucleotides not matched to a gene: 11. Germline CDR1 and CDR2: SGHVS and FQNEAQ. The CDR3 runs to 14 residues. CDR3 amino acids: CASSSGTGRDGQYF. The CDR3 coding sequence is TGTGCCAGCAGCTCAGGGACAGGAAGGGACGGGCAGTACTTC.

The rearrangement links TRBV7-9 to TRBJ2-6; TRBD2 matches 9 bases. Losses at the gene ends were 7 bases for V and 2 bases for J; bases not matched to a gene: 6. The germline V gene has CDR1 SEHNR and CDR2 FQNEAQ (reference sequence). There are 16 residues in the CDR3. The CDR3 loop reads CASTPAGGPGANVLTF. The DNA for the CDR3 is TGTGCCAGCACCCCGGCGGGAGGGCCTGGGGCCAACGTCCTGACTTTC.

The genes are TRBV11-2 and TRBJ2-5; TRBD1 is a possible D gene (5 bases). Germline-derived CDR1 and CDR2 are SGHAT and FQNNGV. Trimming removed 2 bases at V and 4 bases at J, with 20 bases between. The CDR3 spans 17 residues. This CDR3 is CASSLRGPNHPAETQYF. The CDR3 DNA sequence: TGTGCCAGCAGCTTAAGGGGCCCAAACCACCCCGCAGAGACCCAGTACTTC.

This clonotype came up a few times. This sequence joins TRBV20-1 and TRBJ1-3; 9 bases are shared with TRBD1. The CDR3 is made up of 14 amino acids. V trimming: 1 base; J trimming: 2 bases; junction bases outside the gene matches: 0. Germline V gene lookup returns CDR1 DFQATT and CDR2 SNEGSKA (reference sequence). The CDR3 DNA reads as TGCAGTGCTAGAGGGGACAGGGCTGGAAACACCATATATTTT. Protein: CSARGDRAGNTIYF.

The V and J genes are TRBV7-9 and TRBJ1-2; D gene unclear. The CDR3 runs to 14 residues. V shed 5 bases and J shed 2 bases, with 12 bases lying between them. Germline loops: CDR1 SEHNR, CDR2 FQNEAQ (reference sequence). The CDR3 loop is CASSPPMGNYGYTF. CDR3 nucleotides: TGTGCCAGCAGCCCACCAATGGGAAACTATGGCTACACCTTC.

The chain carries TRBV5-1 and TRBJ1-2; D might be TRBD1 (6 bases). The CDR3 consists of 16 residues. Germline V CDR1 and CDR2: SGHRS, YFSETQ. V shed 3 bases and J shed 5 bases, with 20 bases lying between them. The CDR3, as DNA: TGCGCCAGCAGCTCAACCTCCGGGGGCTTAGGGTATGGCTACACCTTC. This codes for CASSSTSGGLGYGYTF.

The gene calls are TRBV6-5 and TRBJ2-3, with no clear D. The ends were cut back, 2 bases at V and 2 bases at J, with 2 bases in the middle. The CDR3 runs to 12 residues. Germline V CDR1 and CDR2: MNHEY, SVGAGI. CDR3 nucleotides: TGTGCCAGCAGTTACGACACAGATACGCAGTATTTT. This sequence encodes CASSYDTDTQYF.

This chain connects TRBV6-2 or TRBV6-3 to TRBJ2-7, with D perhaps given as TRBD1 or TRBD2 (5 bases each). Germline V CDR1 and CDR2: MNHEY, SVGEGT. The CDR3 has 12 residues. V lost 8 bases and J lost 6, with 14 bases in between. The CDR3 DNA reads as TGTGCCAGCGGTGACCTGGGGACCGAGCAGTACTTC. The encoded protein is CASGDLGTEQYF.

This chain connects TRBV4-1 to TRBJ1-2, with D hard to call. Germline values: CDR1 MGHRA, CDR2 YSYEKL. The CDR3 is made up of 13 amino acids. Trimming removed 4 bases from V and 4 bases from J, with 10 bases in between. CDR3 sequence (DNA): TGCGCCAGCAGCCGGCAGTTAGCCTATGGCTACACCTTC. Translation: CASSRQLAYGYTF.

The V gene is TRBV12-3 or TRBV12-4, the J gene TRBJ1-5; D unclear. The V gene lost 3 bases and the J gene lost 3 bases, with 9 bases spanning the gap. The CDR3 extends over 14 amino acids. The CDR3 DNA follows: TGTGCCAGCAGTTTCTGGCAGCTCAATCAGCCCCAGCATTTT. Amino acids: CASSFWQLNQPQHF.

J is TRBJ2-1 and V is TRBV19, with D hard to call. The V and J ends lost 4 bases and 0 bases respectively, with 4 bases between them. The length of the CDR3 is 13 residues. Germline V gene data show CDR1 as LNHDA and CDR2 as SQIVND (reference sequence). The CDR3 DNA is TGTGCCAGTAGTAGGGGCTCCTACAATGAGCAGTTCTTC. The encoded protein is CASSRGSYNEQFF.

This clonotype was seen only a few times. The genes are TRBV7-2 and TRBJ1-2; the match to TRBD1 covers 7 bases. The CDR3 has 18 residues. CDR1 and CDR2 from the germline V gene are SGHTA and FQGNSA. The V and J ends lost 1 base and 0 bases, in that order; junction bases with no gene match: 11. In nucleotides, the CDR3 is TGTGCCAGCAGCTTAGTACCGGGACAGCAAAGAGCTAACTATGGCTACACCTTC. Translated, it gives CASSLVPGQQRANYGYTF.

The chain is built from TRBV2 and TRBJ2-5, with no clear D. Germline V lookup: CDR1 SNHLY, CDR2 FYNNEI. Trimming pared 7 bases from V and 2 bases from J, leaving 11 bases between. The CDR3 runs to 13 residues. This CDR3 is CASTRQGQETQYF. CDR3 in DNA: TGTGCCAGCACCAGACAAGGTCAAGAGACCCAGTACTTC.

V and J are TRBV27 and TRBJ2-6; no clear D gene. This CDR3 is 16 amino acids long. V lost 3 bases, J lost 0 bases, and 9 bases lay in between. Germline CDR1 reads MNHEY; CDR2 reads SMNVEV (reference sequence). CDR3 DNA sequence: TGTGCCAGCAGTTTTGGCGGTCTCTCTGGGGCCAACGTCCTGACTTTC. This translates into CASSFGGLSGANVLTF.

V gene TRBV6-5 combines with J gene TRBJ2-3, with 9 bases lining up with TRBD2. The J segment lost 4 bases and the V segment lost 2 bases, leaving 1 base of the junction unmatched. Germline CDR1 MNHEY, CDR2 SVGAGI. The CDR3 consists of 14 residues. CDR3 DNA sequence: TGTGCCAGCAGTTACCGGACTAGCGCAGATACGCAGTATTTT. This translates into CASSYRTSADTQYF.

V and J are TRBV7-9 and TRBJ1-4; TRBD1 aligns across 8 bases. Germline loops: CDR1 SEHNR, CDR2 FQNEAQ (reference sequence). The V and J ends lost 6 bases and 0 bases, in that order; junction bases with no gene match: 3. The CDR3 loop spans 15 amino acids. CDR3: CASRGDRTTNEKLFF. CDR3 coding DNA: TGTGCCAGCAGGGGGGACAGGACAACTAATGAAAAACTGTTTTTT.

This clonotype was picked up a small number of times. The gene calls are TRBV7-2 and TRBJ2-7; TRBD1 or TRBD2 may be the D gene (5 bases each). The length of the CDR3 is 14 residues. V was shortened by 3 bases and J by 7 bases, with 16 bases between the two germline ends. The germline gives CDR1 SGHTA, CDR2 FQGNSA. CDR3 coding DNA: TGTGCCAGCAGCTTCACGGGGACCCCTCGGGAGCAGTACTTC. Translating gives CASSFTGTPREQYF.

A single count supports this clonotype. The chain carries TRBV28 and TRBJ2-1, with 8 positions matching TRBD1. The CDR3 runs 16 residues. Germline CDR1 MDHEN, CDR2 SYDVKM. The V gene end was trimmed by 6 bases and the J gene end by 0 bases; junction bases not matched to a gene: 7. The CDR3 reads CASRYNRGSSYNEQFF. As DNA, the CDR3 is TGTGCCAGCAGATACAACAGGGGGAGCTCCTACAATGAGCAGTTCTTC.

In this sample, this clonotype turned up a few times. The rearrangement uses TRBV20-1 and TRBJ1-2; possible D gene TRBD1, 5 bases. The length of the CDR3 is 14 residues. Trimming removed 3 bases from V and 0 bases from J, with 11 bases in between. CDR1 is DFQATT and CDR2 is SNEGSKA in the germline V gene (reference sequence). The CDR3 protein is CSASERQSNYGYTF. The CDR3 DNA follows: TGCAGTGCTAGCGAACGACAGTCTAACTATGGCTACACCTTC.

CDR3: CASSKPWTEAFF. The DNA for the CDR3 is TGTGCCAGCAGCAAACCCTGGACTGAAGCTTTCTTT. The chain couples TRBV7-2 to TRBJ1-1, with D uncertain. Germline CDR1 is SGHTA and CDR2 is FQGNSA. The germline V and J ends were trimmed by 5 bases and 5 bases, with 9 bases remaining between them. The CDR3 totals 12 residues.

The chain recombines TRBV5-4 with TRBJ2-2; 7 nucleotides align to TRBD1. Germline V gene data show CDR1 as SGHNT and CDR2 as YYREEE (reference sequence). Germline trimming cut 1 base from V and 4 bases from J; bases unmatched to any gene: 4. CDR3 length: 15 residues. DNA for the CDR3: TGTGCCAGCAGCTTGAGGGACAGATTCACCGGGGAGCTGTTTTTT. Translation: CASSLRDRFTGELFF.

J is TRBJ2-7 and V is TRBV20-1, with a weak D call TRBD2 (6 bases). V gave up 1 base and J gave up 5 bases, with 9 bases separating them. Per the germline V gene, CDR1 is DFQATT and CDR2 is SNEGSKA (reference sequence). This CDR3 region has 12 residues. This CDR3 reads CSARGGGNEQYF. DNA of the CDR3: TGCAGTGCTAGAGGTGGGGGGAACGAGCAGTACTTC.

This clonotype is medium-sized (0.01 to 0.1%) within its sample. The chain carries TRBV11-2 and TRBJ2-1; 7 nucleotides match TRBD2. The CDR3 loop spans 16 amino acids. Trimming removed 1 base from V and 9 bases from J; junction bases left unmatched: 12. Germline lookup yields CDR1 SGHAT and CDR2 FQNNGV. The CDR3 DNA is TGTGCCAGCAGCTTAGGTCTACGTGGGAGGGGCGGTGAGCAGTTCTTC. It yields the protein CASSLGLRGRGGEQFF.

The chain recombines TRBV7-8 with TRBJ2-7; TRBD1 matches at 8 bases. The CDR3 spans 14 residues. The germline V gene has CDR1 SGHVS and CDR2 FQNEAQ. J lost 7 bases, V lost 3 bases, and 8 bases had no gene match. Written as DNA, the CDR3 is TGTGCCAGCAGCTTCATTGCGGACAGGGATGAGCAGTACTTC. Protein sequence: CASSFIADRDEQYF.

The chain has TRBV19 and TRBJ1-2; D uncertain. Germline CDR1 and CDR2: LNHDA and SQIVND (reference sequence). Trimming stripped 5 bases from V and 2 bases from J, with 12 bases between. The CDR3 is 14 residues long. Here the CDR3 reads CASSLPAGNYGYTF. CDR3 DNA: TGTGCCAGTAGTCTCCCCGCGGGAAACTATGGCTACACCTTC. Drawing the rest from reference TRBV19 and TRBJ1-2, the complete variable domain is DGGITQSPKYLFRKEGQNVTLSCEQNLNHDAMYWYRQDPGQGLRLIYYSQIVNDFQKGDIAEGYSVSREKKESFPLTVTSAQKNPTAFYLCASSLPAGNYGYTFGSGTRLTVV.

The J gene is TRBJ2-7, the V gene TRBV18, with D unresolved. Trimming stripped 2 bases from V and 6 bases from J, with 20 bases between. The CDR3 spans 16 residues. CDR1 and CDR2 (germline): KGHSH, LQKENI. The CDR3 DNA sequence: TGTGCCAGCTCACCAACCGGGCCCAAAAACGGCGGCGAGCAGTACTTC. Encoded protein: CASSPTGPKNGGEQYF.

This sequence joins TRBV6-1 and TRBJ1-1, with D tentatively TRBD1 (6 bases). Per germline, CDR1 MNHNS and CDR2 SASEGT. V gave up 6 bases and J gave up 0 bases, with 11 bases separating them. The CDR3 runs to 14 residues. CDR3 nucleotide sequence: TGTGCCAGCAGCCGAACAGGGCTGAACACTGAAGCTTTCTTT. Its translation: CASSRTGLNTEAFF.

The CDR3 sequence is CASSAKQGAVQPQHF. The CDR3 nucleotides are TGTGCCAGCAGTGCAAAACAGGGGGCCGTCCAGCCCCAGCATTTT. This chain joins TRBV6-1 and TRBJ1-5; 9 nucleotides match TRBD1. The CDR3 is 15 residues long. Trimming took 4 bases from V and 7 from J; bases not matched to a gene: 8. Germline V gene data show CDR1 as MNHNS and CDR2 as SASEGT.